This is a list of T cell receptor beta chains from one sample in a study of OX40 agonist ivuxolimab in advanced cancers. Assay: immunoSEQ multiplex PCR; the TCRdb copy retains only in-frame clones and omits some. Among 65,000 to 85,000 clones listed, around 86% were seen once. The material sequenced was CD4+ or CD8+ T cells sorted from blood, taken in a trial of the OX40 agonist ivuxolimab. The receptors were sampled from an adult with an advanced solid tumor such as melanoma, head and neck, liver or kidney cancer. The CDR3 runs from the conserved cysteine through the conserved F or W. A D gene is named only where the DNA matches it firmly. Part of the rows lack a size; the others show once, few, many or a class for expanded clones.

clone size,J gene,D gene,V gene,CDR3 protein,CDR3 DNA
NA,TRBJ1-2,NA,TRBV4-3,CASSQGGENYGYTF,TGCGCCAGCAGCCAAGGAGGGGAGAACTATGGCTACACCTTC
NA,TRBJ1-5,NA,TRBV18,CASSPSAGWGQPQHF,TGTGCCAGCTCACCATCGGCAGGGTGGGGTCAGCCCCAGCATTTT
NA,TRBJ2-5,TRBD2,TRBV10-3,CAISLALAGGRETQYF,TGTGCCATCAGCCTCGCCTTAGCGGGGGGCCGGGAGACCCAGTACTTC
NA,TRBJ1-4,TRBD1,TRBV18,CASRQGLDEKLFF,TGTGCCAGTCGACAGGGTTTGGATGAAAAACTGTTTTTT
NA,TRBJ2-3,NA,TRBV28,CASRVVNTQYF,TGTGCCAGCAGGGTAGTTAATACGCAGTATTTT
NA,TRBJ2-7,NA,TRBV30,CAWSVIRRHEQYF,TGTGCCTGGAGTGTAATCAGGAGGCACGAGCAGTACTTC
NA,TRBJ1-6,NA,TRBV19,CASSPFHGANSPLHF,TGTGCCAGTAGCCCCTTTCATGGGGCCAATTCACCCCTCCACTTT
NA,TRBJ2-3,NA,TRBV5-4,CASTTQGGGGSTDTQYF,TGTGCCAGCACCACCCAGGGGGGCGGGGGAAGCACAGATACGCAGTATTTT
NA,TRBJ1-4,TRBD1,TRBV10-3,CAIGTGVEKLFF,TGTGCCATAGGGACAGGGGTTGAAAAACTGTTTTTT
NA,TRBJ2-5,NA,TRBV10-3,CAISESGGLQTQYF,TGTGCCATCAGTGAGTCAGGGGGGCTACAGACCCAGTACTTC
NA,TRBJ2-1,TRBD2,TRBV7-9,CASSLKRGGSYNEQFF,TGTGCCAGCAGCTTAAAACGGGGGGGTTCCTACAATGAGCAGTTCTTC
NA,TRBJ2-3,NA,TRBV28,CALKVTNTDTQYF,TGTGCCCTGAAGGTGACTAACACAGATACGCAGTATTTT
once,TRBJ2-5,TRBD1,TRBV6-5,CASSSGQGSSGETQYF,TGTGCCAGCAGTTCCGGACAGGGGAGTAGCGGGGAGACCCAGTACTTC
NA,TRBJ2-4,NA,TRBV27,CASSFDGLAKNIQYF,TGTGCCAGCAGTTTCGACGGACTAGCCAAAAACATTCAGTACTTC
once,TRBJ2-5,TRBD1,TRBV10-3,CAISLGQGEETQYF,TGTGCCATCAGCTTGGGACAGGGGGAAGAGACCCAGTACTTC
NA,TRBJ2-3,NA,TRBV9,CASSVGGLKDTQYF,TGTGCCAGCAGCGTAGGAGGGCTAAAAGATACGCAGTATTTT
NA,TRBJ1-1,NA,TRBV10-3,CAISASGRKNTEAFF,TGTGCCATCAGTGCTTCCGGCAGGAAGAACACTGAAGCTTTCTTT
NA,TRBJ1-5,NA,TRBV14,CASSQDPGAGQPQHF,TGTGCCAGCAGCCAAGACCCTGGGGCTGGTCAGCCCCAGCATTTT
NA,TRBJ1-5,TRBD1,TRBV5-6,CASSFMGTENQPQHF,TGTGCCAGCAGCTTCATGGGGACAGAAAATCAGCCCCAGCATTTT
NA,TRBJ2-1,NA,TRBV11-3,CASSLEFGASQFF,TGTGCCAGCAGCTTAGAATTCGGGGCGTCGCAGTTCTTC
once,TRBJ2-5,TRBD2,TRBV7-2,CASSFLGRGMETQYF,TGTGCCAGCAGCTTCCTCGGGCGGGGGATGGAGACCCAGTACTTC
few,TRBJ2-5,NA,TRBV25-1,CASSGADRETQYF,TGTGCCAGCAGTGGTGCTGATCGGGAGACCCAGTACTTC
NA,TRBJ2-7,NA,TRBV7-2,CASSRILRDEQYF,TGTGCCAGCAGCCGCATCCTTCGGGACGAGCAGTACTTC
few,TRBJ1-2,TRBD1,TRBV4-2,CATSGGARYGYTF,TGTGCCACTTCAGGGGGCGCCAGGTATGGCTACACCTTC
NA,TRBJ2-1,NA,TRBV2,CASTIRGNEQFF,TGTGCCAGCACAATCCGGGGTAATGAGCAGTTCTTC
NA,TRBJ2-1,NA,TRBV7-6,CASTQGARLVLGNEQFF,TGTGCCAGCACCCAAGGCGCCCGACTAGTTTTGGGGAATGAGCAGTTCTTC
NA,TRBJ1-3,NA,TRBV4-2,CASSLDRTGNTIYF,TGTGCCAGCAGCCTCGATCGAACTGGAAACACCATATATTTT
NA,TRBJ1-6,NA,TRBV27,CASSFKSTSPLHF,TGTGCCAGCAGTTTTAAATCAACCTCACCCCTCCACTTT
few,TRBJ1-6,NA,TRBV9,CASSVSQGYSPLHF,TGTGCCAGCAGCGTATCACAGGGTTATTCACCCCTCCACTTT